This record looks at one TCR beta chain sequence and its context. The Seattle patients joined while their infection was active and were tracked longitudinally afterward. Germline assignment: CDR1 SGHAT and CDR2 FQNNGV. This CDR3 comprises 13 residues. V shed 5 bases and J 5 bases; nucleotides not matched to a gene: 5. The data derive from a study of blood T cell repertoires in COVID-19. Study-wide context: The cDNA or gDNA used as material had been derived from T cells, B-cell-depleted T cells, or PBMCs.

As handled by the study authors: For nucleated cells, counts were estimated from reference gene primer amplification. Produced via immunoSEQ multiplex PCR; TCRdb's table is partial and in-frame only. V, J and clone size reflect that table, while D and trimming were determined from the DNA. The table lists about 16,000 clones, around 90% of them singletons. The TCR comes from a woman over 75 with COVID-19, enrolled during active disease. The chain is built from TRBV11-2 and TRBJ2-5; TRBD2 matches 7 bases. Sequencing input: peripheral blood. The CDR3 region is CASSPQLAETQYF. CDR3 in DNA: TGTGCCAGCAGCCCACAACTAGCGGAGACCCAGTACTTC.